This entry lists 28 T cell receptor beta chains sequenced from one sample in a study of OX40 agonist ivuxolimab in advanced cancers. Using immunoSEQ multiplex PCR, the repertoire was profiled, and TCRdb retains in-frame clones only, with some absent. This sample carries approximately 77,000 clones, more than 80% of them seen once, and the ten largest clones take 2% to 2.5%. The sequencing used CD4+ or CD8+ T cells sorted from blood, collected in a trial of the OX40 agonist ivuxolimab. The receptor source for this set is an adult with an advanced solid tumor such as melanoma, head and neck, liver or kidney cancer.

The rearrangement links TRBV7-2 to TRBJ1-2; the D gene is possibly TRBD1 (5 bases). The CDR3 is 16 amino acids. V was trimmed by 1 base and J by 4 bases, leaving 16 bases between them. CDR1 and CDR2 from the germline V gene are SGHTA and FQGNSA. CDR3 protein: CASSLGGRQPIYGYTF. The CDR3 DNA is TGTGCCAGCAGCTTAGGAGGACGACAGCCCATCTATGGCTACACCTTC.

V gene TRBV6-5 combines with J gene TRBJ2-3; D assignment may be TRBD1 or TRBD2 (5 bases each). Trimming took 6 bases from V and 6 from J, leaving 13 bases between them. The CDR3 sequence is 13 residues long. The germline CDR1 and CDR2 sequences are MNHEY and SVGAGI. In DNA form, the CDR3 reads TGTGCCAGCAGGCTCCCAGGGACGGATACGCAGTATTTT. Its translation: CASRLPGTDTQYF.

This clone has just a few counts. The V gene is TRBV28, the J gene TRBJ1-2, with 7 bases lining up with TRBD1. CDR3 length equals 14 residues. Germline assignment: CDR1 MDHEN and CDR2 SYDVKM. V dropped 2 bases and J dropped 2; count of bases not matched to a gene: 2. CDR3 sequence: CASSLTGQNYGYTF. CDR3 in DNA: TGTGCCAGCAGTTTAACGGGACAGAACTATGGCTACACCTTC.

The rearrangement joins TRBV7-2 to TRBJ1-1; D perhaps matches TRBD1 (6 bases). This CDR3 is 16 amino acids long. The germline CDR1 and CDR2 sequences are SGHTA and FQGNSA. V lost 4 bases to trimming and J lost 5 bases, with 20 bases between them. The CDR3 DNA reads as TGTGCCAGCAGCTCCCGGGGGCTTCGGGGTATTACTGAAGCTTTCTTT. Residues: CASSSRGLRGITEAFF.

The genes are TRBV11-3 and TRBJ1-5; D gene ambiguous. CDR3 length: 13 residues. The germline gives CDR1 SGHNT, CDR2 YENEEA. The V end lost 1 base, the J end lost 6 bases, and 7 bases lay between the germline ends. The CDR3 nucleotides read TGTGCCAGCAGCTTAGGCTCGTCTCAGCCCCAGCATTTT. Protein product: CASSLGSSQPQHF.

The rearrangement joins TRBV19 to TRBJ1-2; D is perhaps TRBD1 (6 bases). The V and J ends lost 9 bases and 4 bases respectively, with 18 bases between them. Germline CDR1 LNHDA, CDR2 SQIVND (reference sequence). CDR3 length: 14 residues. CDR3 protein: CASRGEGLGYGYTF. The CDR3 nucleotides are TGTGCCAGCAGGGGAGAGGGTCTAGGCTATGGCTACACCTTC.

CDR3 amino acids: CASSLLGGGLDIQYF. For the CDR3, the DNA is TGTGCCAGCAGTTTATTGGGGGGCGGATTGGACATTCAGTACTTC. This chain links TRBV28 with TRBJ2-4, with D perhaps given as TRBD1 or TRBD2 (6 bases each). Between the trimmed V and J ends, which lost 1 base and 8 bases, there was a span of 15 bases. Germline CDR1 and CDR2: MDHEN and SYDVKM. The CDR3 spans 15 residues.

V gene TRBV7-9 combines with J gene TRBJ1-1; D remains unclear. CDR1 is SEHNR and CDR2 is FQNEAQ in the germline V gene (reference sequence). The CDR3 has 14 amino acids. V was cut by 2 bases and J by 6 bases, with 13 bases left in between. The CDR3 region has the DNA TGTGCCAGCAGCTTAAACAGTTTTGTTTCTGAAGCTTTCTTT. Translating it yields CASSLNSFVSEAFF.

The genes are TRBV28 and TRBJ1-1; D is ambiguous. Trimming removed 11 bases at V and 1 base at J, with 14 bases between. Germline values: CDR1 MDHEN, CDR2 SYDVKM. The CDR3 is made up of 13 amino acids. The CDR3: CAGQGRWNTEAFF. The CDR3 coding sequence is TGTGCCGGCCAAGGACGTTGGAACACTGAAGCTTTCTTT.

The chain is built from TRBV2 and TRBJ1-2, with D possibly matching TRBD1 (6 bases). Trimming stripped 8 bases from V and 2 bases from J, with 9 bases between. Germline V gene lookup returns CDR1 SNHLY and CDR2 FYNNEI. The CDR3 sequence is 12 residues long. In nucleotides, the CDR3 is TGTGCCAGCCGACAGGCAAACTATGGCTACACCTTC. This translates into CASRQANYGYTF. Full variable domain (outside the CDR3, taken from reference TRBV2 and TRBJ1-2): EPEVTQTPSHQVTQMGQEVILRCVPISNHLYFYWYRQILGQKVEFLVSFYNNEISEKSEIFDDQFSVERPDGSNFTLKIRSTKLEDSAMYFCASRQANYGYTFGSGTRLTVV.

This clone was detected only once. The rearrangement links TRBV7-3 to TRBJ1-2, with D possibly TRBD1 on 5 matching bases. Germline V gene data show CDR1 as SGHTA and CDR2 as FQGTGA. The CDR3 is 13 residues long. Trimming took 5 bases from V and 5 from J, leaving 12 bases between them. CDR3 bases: TGTGCCAGCAGCACTGCTCGGGGGTATGGCTACACCTTC. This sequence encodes CASSTARGYGYTF.

The DNA for the CDR3 is TGTGCCAGCAGCTTAATAGGGGGAGGGAACGAGCAGTACTTC. Translation: CASSLIGGGNEQYF. V is TRBV7-3 and J is TRBJ2-7; tentative D call: TRBD2 (7 bases). The V and J ends lost 1 base and 5 bases respectively, with 12 bases between them. The CDR3 is 14 amino acids. Germline-derived CDR1 and CDR2 are SGHTA and FQGTGA.

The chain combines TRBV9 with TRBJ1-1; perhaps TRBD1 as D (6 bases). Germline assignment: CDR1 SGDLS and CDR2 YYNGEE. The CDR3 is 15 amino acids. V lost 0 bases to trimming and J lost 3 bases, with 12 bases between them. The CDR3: CASSVGGRQDTEAFF. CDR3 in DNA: TGTGCCAGCAGCGTAGGGGGGAGACAGGACACTGAAGCTTTCTTT.

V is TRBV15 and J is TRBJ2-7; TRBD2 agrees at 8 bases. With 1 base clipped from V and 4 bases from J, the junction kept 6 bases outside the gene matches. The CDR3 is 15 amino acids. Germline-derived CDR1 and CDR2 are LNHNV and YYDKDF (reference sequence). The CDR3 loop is CATSRGFSGGYEQYF. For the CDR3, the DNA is TGTGCCACCAGCAGAGGCTTCAGCGGGGGATACGAGCAGTACTTC.

The CDR3 protein is CASSAGTSGYTGELFF. CDR3 sequence (DNA): TGTGCCAGCAGTGCCGGGACTAGCGGCTACACCGGGGAGCTGTTTTTT. The chain links TRBV2 to TRBJ2-2, with 11 bases aligning to TRBD2. Unmatched junction bases numbered 4, after V lost 4 bases and J lost 3 bases. The CDR3 consists of 16 residues. Germline V gives CDR1 SNHLY, CDR2 FYNNEI.

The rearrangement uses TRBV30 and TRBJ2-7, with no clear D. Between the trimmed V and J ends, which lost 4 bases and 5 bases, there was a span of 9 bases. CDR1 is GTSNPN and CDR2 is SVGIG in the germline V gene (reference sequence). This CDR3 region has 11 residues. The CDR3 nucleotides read TGTGCCTGGACCAAATACCACGAGCAGTACTTC. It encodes CAWTKYHEQYF.

In DNA form, the CDR3 reads TGTGCCAGTAGTAGGTGGCACTCCGGGACCACGTTCCAAGAGACCCAGTACTTC. It yields the protein CASSRWHSGTTFQETQYF. V is TRBV19 and J is TRBJ2-5; D possibly uses TRBD1 or TRBD2 (5 bases each). This CDR3 is 18 amino acids long. Germline CDR1 and CDR2: LNHDA and SQIVND (reference sequence). Deletions cut 4 bases from V and 1 base from J, with 22 bases between.

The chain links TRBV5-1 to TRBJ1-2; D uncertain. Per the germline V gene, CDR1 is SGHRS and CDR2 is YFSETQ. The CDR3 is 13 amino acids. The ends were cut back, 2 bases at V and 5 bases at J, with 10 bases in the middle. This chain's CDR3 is CASSFEVSYGYTF. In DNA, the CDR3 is TGCGCCAGCAGCTTCGAGGTTAGTTATGGCTACACCTTC.

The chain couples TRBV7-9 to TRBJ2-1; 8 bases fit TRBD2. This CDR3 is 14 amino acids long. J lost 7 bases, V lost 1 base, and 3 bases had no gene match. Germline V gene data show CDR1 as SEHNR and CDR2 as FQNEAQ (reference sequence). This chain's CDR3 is CASSLVGTRNEQFF. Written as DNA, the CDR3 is TGTGCCAGCAGCTTAGTGGGGACTAGGAATGAGCAGTTCTTC.

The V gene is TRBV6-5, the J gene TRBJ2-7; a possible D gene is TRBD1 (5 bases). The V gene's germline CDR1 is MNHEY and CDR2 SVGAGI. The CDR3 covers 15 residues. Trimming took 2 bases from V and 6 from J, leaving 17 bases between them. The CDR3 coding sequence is TGTGCCAGCAGTTACCATCGGCAGCAGGGCAGCGAGCAGTACTTC. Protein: CASSYHRQQGSEQYF.

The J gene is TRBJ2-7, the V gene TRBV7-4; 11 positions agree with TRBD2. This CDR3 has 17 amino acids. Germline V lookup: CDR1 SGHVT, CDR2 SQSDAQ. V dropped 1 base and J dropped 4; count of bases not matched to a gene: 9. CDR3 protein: CASSLETAASGGYEQYF. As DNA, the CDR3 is TGTGCCAGCAGCTTAGAAACGGCCGCTAGCGGGGGGTACGAGCAGTACTTC.

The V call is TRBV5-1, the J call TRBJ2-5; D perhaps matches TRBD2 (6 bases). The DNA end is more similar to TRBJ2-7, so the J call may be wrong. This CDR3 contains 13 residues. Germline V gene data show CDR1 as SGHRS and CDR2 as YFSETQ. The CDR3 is CASRYGSTYEQYF. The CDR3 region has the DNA TGCGCCAGCAGGTACGGGAGTACCTACGAGCAGTACTTC.

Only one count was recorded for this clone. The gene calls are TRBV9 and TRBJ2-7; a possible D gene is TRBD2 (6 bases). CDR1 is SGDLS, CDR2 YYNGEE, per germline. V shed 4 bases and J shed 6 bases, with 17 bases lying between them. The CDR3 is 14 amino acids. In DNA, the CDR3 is TGTGCCAGCAGCCCCGGACTACCCCTCGGCGAGCAGTACTTC. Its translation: CASSPGLPLGEQYF.

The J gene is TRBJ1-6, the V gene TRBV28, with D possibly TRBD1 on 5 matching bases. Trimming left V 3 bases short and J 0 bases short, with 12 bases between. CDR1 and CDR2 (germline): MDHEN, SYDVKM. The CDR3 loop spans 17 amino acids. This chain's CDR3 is CASSLVGTSSYNSPLHF. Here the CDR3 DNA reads TGTGCCAGCAGTTTGGTCGGGACCAGCTCCTATAATTCACCCCTCCACTTT.

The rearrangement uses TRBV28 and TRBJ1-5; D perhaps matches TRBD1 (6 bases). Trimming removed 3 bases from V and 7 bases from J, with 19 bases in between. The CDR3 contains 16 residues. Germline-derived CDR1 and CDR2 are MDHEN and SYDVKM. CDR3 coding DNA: TGTGCCAGCAGTTTTACGGGCAGGGGCACATGGCAGCCCCAGCATTTT. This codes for CASSFTGRGTWQPQHF. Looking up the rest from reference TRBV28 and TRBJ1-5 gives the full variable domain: DVKVTQSSRYLVKRTGEKVFLECVQDMDHENMFWYRQDPGLGLRLIYFSYDVKMKEKGDIPEGYSVSREKKERFSLILESASTNQTSMYLCASSFTGRGTWQPQHFGDGTRLSIL.

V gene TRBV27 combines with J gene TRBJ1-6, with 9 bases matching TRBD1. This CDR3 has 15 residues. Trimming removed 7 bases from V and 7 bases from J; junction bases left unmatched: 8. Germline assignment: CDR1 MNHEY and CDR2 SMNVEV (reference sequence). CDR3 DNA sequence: TGTGCCAGCAATCCCCGACAGGGGGAGAATTCACCCCTCCACTTT. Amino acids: CASNPRQGENSPLHF.

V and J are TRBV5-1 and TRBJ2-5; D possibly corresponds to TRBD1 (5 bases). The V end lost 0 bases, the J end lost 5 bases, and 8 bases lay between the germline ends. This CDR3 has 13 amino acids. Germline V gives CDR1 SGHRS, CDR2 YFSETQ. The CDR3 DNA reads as TGCGCCAGCAGCTTGGTAGGGGCCGAGACCCAGTACTTC. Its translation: CASSLVGAETQYF. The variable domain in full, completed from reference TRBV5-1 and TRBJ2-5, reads KAGVTQTPRYLIKTRGQQVTLSCSPISGHRSVSWYQQTPGQGLQFLFEYFSETQRNKGNFPGRFSGRQFSNSRSEMNVSTLELGDSALYLCASSLVGAETQYFGPGTRLLVL.

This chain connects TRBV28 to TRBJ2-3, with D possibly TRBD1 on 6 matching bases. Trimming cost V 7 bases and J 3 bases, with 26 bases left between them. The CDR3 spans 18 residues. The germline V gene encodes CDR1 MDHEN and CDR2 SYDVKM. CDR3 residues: CASTPPRMRGTGTDTQYF. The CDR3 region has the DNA TGTGCCAGCACCCCCCCCCGGATGAGGGGCACAGGGACAGATACGCAGTATTTT.